This T cell receptor (beta chain) derives from a study of regulatory T cells in long-lasting Graves disease. The authors built TCR beta libraries using iRepertoire HTBI primers and Arm-PCR of CDR3 regions. TCRdb analysed the multiplex PCR reads with MiXCR anew, one entry per CDR3 protein. This table has 420,000 or so distinct CDR3 sequences, 16% appearing once. As for this clonotype: Its antigen is not known. A far bigger clonotype differs at one base, so this is likely a read error.

Whole-study findings and limits: What was studied was peripheral blood only, and not thyroid tissue.

Looked up from germline, CDR1 is MDHEN and CDR2 is SYDVKM. Trimming left V 3 bases short and J 10 bases short, with 19 bases between. The CDR3 consists of 15 residues. Noted time point: newly diagnosed GD, antithyroid drugs for less than 3 months. RNA from PBMCs was the source of the TCR library. In addition, the sample was reused for a study of T cells in Graves' hyperthyroidism and ophthalmopathy. That source reports: Each diagnosis was grounded in clinical symptoms, serum thyroxine and TRAb, thyroid ultrasound, and orbital computed tomography. RT-PCR in the first round (using the HTBI primer set) targeted the TCR CDR3. Stable hyperthyroidism was told apart from ophthalmopathy by a model built on 13 V-J features.

This TCR was recovered from a woman younger than 30 with Graves disease. The sequenced sample was peripheral blood mononuclear cells (PBMCs), obtained at new diagnosis, from a patient treated with antithyroid drugs. The gene calls are TRBV28 and TRBJ2-1; either TRBD1 or TRBD2 may fit D (5 bases each). CDR3 residues: CASSFLEGFDYEQFF. The CDR3 coding sequence is TGTGCCAGCAGTTTCCTAGAGGGGTTCGACTACGAGCAGTTCTTC.